The 26 T cell receptor beta chains reported below all come from one sample, sequenced in a study of response to subunit inactivated influenza vaccine. TCRdb used MiXCR to reprocess the RT-PCR reads, holding one entry per CDR3 protein. The repertoire holds around 160,000 distinct CDR3 sequences, roughly 11% seen once, with around an eighth in the top ten. Sample: non-naive T cells sorted from PBMCs, taken around seven weeks after vaccination. The receptors were gathered from a man aged 45-60 years who received an inactivated influenza vaccine.

This clonotype came up many times. This chain uses TRBV11-2 with TRBJ2-7; 7 bases are a match to TRBD2. The trim removed 3 bases at V and 0 bases at J, leaving 5 bases unmatched. This CDR3 is 15 amino acids long. Germline V gene lookup returns CDR1 SGHAT and CDR2 FQNNGV. CDR3 nucleotides: TGTGCCAGCAGCTTGGCTAGCGGTAGCTCCTACGAGCAGTACTTC. Protein: CASSLASGSSYEQYF.

There are many counts of this clonotype. The rearrangement links TRBV5-1 to TRBJ2-2, with TRBD2 matching over 9 bases. Per the germline V gene, CDR1 is SGHRS and CDR2 is YFSETQ. V lost 0 bases to trimming and J lost 3 bases; unmatched junction nucleotides: 6. CDR3 length equals 17 residues. In DNA form, the CDR3 reads TGCGCCAGCAGCTTGGCTAGCGGGATTACTCACACCGGGGAGCTGTTTTTT. Residues: CASSLASGITHTGELFF.

The J gene is TRBJ2-3, the V gene TRBV20-1; a weak D match, TRBD2 (5 bases). Trimming took off 2 bases at V and 1 base at J, with 25 bases between the two ends. The germline V gene has CDR1 DFQATT and CDR2 SNEGSKA (reference sequence). This CDR3 region has 19 residues. CDR3 loop: CSARTLPGEGMFGTDTQYF. CDR3 in DNA: TGCAGTGCTAGAACTCTCCCTGGAGAGGGCATGTTTGGCACAGATACGCAGTATTTT.

The table lists this clonotype with a few counts. V usage is TRBV7-2 and J usage is TRBJ2-6, with D possibly matching TRBD1 (6 bases). The CDR3 extends over 18 amino acids. Per germline, CDR1 SGHTA and CDR2 FQGNSA. V was trimmed by 0 bases and J by 0 bases, leaving 12 bases between them. The CDR3 nucleotides are TGTGCCAGCAGCTTAGCGCGTTCGGACAGCTCTGGGGCCAACGTCCTGACTTTC. It yields the protein CASSLARSDSSGANVLTF. Full variable domain (rest looked up from reference TRBV7-2 and TRBJ2-6): GAGVSQSPSNKVTEKGKDVELRCDPISGHTALYWYRQSLGQGLEFLIYFQGNSAPDKSGLPSDRFSAERTGGSVSTLTIQRTQQEDSAVYLCASSLARSDSSGANVLTFGAGSRLTVL.

This clonotype was recorded at least ten times. Here the CDR3 reads CASSQSVRDRVKSNYGYTF. CDR3 in DNA: TGTGCCAGCAGCCAATCTGTTCGGGACAGGGTGAAGTCTAACTATGGCTACACCTTC. The gene calls are TRBV4-2 and TRBJ1-2; 9 bases agree with TRBD1. The CDR3 is 19 residues long. V shed 2 bases, J shed 0 bases, and the junction held 13 bases outside the gene matches. Germline CDR1 reads LGHNA; CDR2 reads YNFKEQ.

The rearrangement uses TRBV11-2 and TRBJ2-1; D might be TRBD1 or TRBD2, each matching 6 bases. Looked up from germline, CDR1 is SGHAT and CDR2 is FQNNGV. CDR3 length: 19 amino acids. Trimming took off 2 bases at V and 4 bases at J, with 24 bases between the two ends. CDR3 sequence: CASSLKVGGRLKSYNEQFF. CDR3 in DNA: TGTGCCAGCAGCTTAAAGGTGGGGGGCCGTTTAAAATCTTACAATGAGCAGTTCTTC.

For the CDR3, the DNA is TGCAGTGCCCAGCGGGAAGTCACAGATACGCAGTATTTT. Translating gives CSAQREVTDTQYF. The rearrangement joins TRBV20-1 to TRBJ2-3; the match to TRBD2 covers 7 bases. Trimming removed 6 bases from V and 2 bases from J; junction bases left unmatched: 5. The CDR3 extends over 13 amino acids. Germline-derived CDR1 and CDR2 are DFQATT and SNEGSKA (reference sequence).

As for this clonotype: It may be a read error: a sequence one base away is much more abundant. This CDR3 reads CAISGRSGSNIYEQYF. In nucleotides, the CDR3 is TGTGCCATCAGTGGTCGCAGCGGGAGTAATATCTACGAGCAGTACTTC. J is TRBJ2-7 and V is TRBV24-1; 8 positions match TRBD2. The CDR3 loop spans 16 amino acids. Germline V CDR1 and CDR2: KGHDR, SFDVKD.

This clonotype came up many times. The chain recombines TRBV12-3 or TRBV12-4 with TRBJ1-2; TRBD1 matches 9 bases. The CDR3 is made up of 13 amino acids. The V and J ends lost 6 bases and 4 bases, in that order; junction bases with no gene match: 3. The chain's CDR3 is CASRQGAGYGYTF. CDR3 in DNA: TGTGCCAGCAGACAGGGGGCCGGCTATGGCTACACCTTC.

The chain employs TRBV4-3 and TRBJ2-7; the match to TRBD1 covers 9 bases. The CDR3 length is 15 residues. V lost 1 base, J lost 4 bases, and 5 bases stayed unmatched. CDR1 LGHNA and CDR2 YSLEER come from the germline V gene. Here the CDR3 DNA reads TGCGCCAGCAGCCAAGGAACAGGGGGCTGGTACGAGCAGTACTTC. This translates into CASSQGTGGWYEQYF.

This chain joins TRBV6-2 or TRBV6-3 and TRBJ1-6; TRBD1 aligns across 7 bases. The J segment lost 7 bases and the V segment lost 6 bases, leaving 9 bases of the junction unmatched. The CDR3 covers 15 residues. Germline CDR1 and CDR2: MNHEY and SVGEGT. The CDR3 sequence: CASRRPGQKNSPLHF. CDR3 bases: TGTGCCAGCAGACGACCGGGACAGAAAAATTCACCCCTCCACTTT.

The CDR3 region is CASSFRTSGSAGELFF. For the CDR3, the DNA is TGTGCCAGCAGCTTCCGGACTAGCGGGAGCGCCGGGGAGCTGTTTTTT. The chain is built from TRBV7-2 and TRBJ2-2, with 13 bases matching TRBD2. Trimming cost V 3 bases and J 6 bases; bases outside gene matches: 4. The CDR3 extends over 16 amino acids. CDR1 SGHTA and CDR2 FQGNSA come from the germline V gene.

This clonotype was counted ten times or more. This chain joins TRBV12-3 or TRBV12-4 and TRBJ2-1, with TRBD1 matching over 8 bases. V lost 5 bases to trimming and J lost 5 bases; unmatched junction nucleotides: 8. CDR3 length: 15 residues. The CDR3 sequence is CASSAGQGAHNEQFF. DNA of the CDR3: TGTGCCAGCAGTGCCGGACAGGGTGCTCACAATGAGCAGTTCTTC.

This clonotype was seen only a few times. The chain has TRBV5-1 and TRBJ2-6, with D unclear. Trimming stripped 2 bases from V and 0 bases from J, with 3 bases between. Germline V CDR1 and CDR2: SGHRS, YFSETQ. The CDR3 totals 14 residues. CDR3 loop: CASSFGSGANVLTF. Here the CDR3 DNA reads TGCGCCAGCAGCTTCGGCTCTGGGGCCAACGTCCTGACTTTC. Variable domain in full (rest from reference TRBV5-1 and TRBJ2-6): KAGVTQTPRYLIKTRGQQVTLSCSPISGHRSVSWYQQTPGQGLQFLFEYFSETQRNKGNFPGRFSGRQFSNSRSEMNVSTLELGDSALYLCASSFGSGANVLTFGAGSRLTVL.

This clonotype was counted ten times or more. The gene calls are TRBV5-6 and TRBJ1-1; D remains unclear. The CDR3 extends over 17 amino acids. V lost 0 bases and J 0 bases, leaving 15 bases between the germline ends. The germline CDR1 and CDR2 sequences are SGHDT and YYEEEE. CDR3 region: CASSLAWSGNLNTEAFF. CDR3 DNA sequence: TGTGCCAGCAGCTTGGCCTGGTCCGGAAACCTGAACACTGAAGCTTTCTTT.

This chain connects TRBV6-6 to TRBJ1-6; 7 bases are shared with TRBD1. V lost 4 bases and J lost 12; bases outside the gene matches: 6. The CDR3 extends over 13 amino acids. Per germline, CDR1 MNHNY and CDR2 SVGAGI (reference sequence). The CDR3 spells CASSSGQAGPLHF. CDR3 coding DNA: TGTGCCAGCAGTTCTGGACAGGCCGGACCCCTCCACTTT.

This clonotype appeared a few times. The rearrangement joins TRBV7-9 to TRBJ2-1, with TRBD1 identical over 10 bases. Unmatched junction bases numbered 14, after V lost 3 bases and J lost 9 bases. This CDR3 is built from 17 residues. CDR1 SEHNR and CDR2 FQNEAQ come from the germline V gene (reference sequence). The CDR3 nucleotides are TGTGCCAGCAGCTTGTCCGGGACAGGGGTTCGTAGAGGTGAGCAGTTCTTC. Its protein is CASSLSGTGVRRGEQFF.

This clonotype was recorded at least ten times. The rearrangement links TRBV10-3 to TRBJ1-6; perhaps TRBD1 as D (5 bases). Germline values: CDR1 ENHRY, CDR2 SYGVKD. There are 16 residues in the CDR3. V lost 3 bases to trimming and J lost 7 bases, with 16 bases between them. The CDR3: CAISDRSGTGNSPLHF. In DNA form, the CDR3 reads TGTGCCATCAGTGATCGATCCGGGACGGGGAATTCACCCCTCCACTTT.

This clonotype was seen at least ten times. V is TRBV12-3 or TRBV12-4 and J is TRBJ2-1; TRBD1 agrees at 8 bases. Germline trimming cut 5 bases from V and 1 base from J; bases unmatched to any gene: 4. CDR3 length: 15 amino acids. The chain's CDR3 is CASSPTGGSYNEQFF. For the CDR3, the DNA is TGTGCCAGCAGTCCAACAGGGGGGTCCTACAATGAGCAGTTCTTC.

This clonotype has at least ten counts. The genes are TRBV4-3 and TRBJ2-5; 7 bases agree with TRBD1. The CDR3 covers 18 residues. V lost 0 bases to trimming and J lost 2 bases; unmatched junction nucleotides: 12. CDR1 is LGHNA and CDR2 is YSLEER in the germline V gene. The CDR3 coding sequence is TGCGCCAGCAGCCAAGAAGTTATTGGAACAGGGGATCAAGAGACCCAGTACTTC. Amino acids: CASSQEVIGTGDQETQYF.

The chain recombines TRBV25-1 with TRBJ2-6; no clear D. The CDR3 consists of 17 residues. Germline V gene data show CDR1 as MGHDK and CDR2 as SYGVNS. Trimming cost V 0 bases and J 2 bases, with 11 bases left between them. CDR3 sequence: CASSEYTGSTGANVLTF. CDR3 nucleotide sequence: TGTGCCAGCAGTGAATATACCGGTTCTACTGGGGCCAACGTCCTGACTTTC.

This clonotype was found a few times. The chain has TRBV5-1 and TRBJ2-7, with no clear D. The length of the CDR3 is 13 residues. Trimming removed 2 bases from V and 6 bases from J, with 12 bases in between. Germline CDR1 reads SGHRS; CDR2 reads YFSETQ. The CDR3 DNA follows: TGCGCCAGCAGCTTCGACGGATACGTCGAGCAGTACTTC. Amino acid sequence: CASSFDGYVEQYF.

This clonotype was recorded many times. The chain carries TRBV12-3 or TRBV12-4 and TRBJ2-2, with D uncertain. The V end was cut by 2 bases, the J end by 5 bases, with 18 bases between. The CDR3 has 17 residues. Here the CDR3 DNA reads TGTGCCAGCAGTTTATCACCAGGAGAACTCCCTACCGGGGAGCTGTTTTTT. Translating it yields CASSLSPGELPTGELFF.

This clonotype was seen at least ten times. This rearrangement joins TRBV12-3 or TRBV12-4 to TRBJ1-2, with D perhaps TRBD1 (5 bases). The CDR3 covers 14 residues. Trimming cost V 6 bases and J 5 bases, with 16 bases left between them. The CDR3 DNA is TGTGCCAGCAGCCCCTGGCAGGGAAGTTATGGCTACACCTTC. This sequence encodes CASSPWQGSYGYTF.

This clonotype was recorded at least ten times. This chain connects TRBV24-1 to TRBJ2-7; the D call may be TRBD1 or TRBD2 (6 bases each). Trimming took off 0 bases at V and 0 bases at J, with 11 bases between the two ends. In germline, CDR1 is KGHDR, CDR2 SFDVKD. The CDR3 loop spans 16 amino acids. The CDR3 sequence: CATSDLRGRPSYEQYF. The CDR3 DNA follows: TGTGCCACCAGTGATTTGAGGGGGAGGCCCTCCTACGAGCAGTACTTC.

There are many counts of this clonotype. V and J are TRBV7-2 and TRBJ1-6; no clear D gene. CDR1 SGHTA and CDR2 FQGNSA come from the germline V gene. The CDR3 has 14 residues. The ends were cut back, 2 bases at V and 7 bases at J, with 9 bases in the middle. CDR3 in DNA: TGTGCCAGCAGCTTAAAGGGAGGGAATTCACCCCTCCACTTT. This sequence encodes CASSLKGGNSPLHF.